A single sample is the source of the 25 T cell receptor beta chains below, sequenced in a study of post-analysis software for immune sequencing data (dated by TCRdb to the mid-2010s). For these TCRs, the target antigens are not known. Libraries were prepared through PCR. TCRdb shows the sequencer as Illumina HiSeq 2500. To reduce PCR and sequencing biases, unique molecular identifiers were incorporated into the TCR beta cDNA libraries. Through fastp at Q25 and MiXCR, TCRdb rebuilt clones from the public reads, retaining in-frame beta chains. A single entry per CDR3 protein holds the most common genes and DNA from its merged rows. The sample table holds some 800,000 distinct CDR3 sequences, of which 40% to 55% were seen once. The ten largest account for roughly 4.9% of the sample. What the study reported, not specific to this receptor: Significantly higher frequencies in patients than in controls were found for five TRBV segments, including TRBV5-6, TRBV5-1 and TRBV20-1.

The sample taken for sequencing was blood. All receptors derive from a girl aged 10 to 17 with multiple sclerosis.

The chain uses TRBV5-4 and TRBJ2-3, with 7 nucleotides matching TRBD2. Trimming at V came to 4 bases and at J to 3 bases, leaving 14 bases not matched to a gene. The CDR3 contains 17 residues. In germline, CDR1 is SGHNT, CDR2 YYREEE (reference sequence). Here the CDR3 reads CASSPLGGGRGTDTQYF. The CDR3 DNA follows: TGTGCCAGCAGCCCCCTGGGGGGAGGGCGCGGTACAGATACGCAGTATTTT.

J is TRBJ2-1 and V is TRBV27, with 7 positions matching TRBD2. The CDR3 spans 16 residues. Germline V gene data show CDR1 as MNHEY and CDR2 as SMNVEV (reference sequence). J gave up 5 bases and V 1 base, and 8 bases lay outside the gene matches. The CDR3 region has the DNA TGTGCCAGCAGTTTATGGCGGACTAGGACGCACAATGAGCAGTTCTTC. Protein product: CASSLWRTRTHNEQFF.

J is TRBJ1-2 and V is TRBV12-3 or TRBV12-4, with TRBD1 matching over 9 bases. After removal of 6 bases from V and 7 bases from J, the junction contained 9 bases not matched to a gene. The CDR3 has 14 residues. The CDR3 DNA follows: TGTGCCAGCAGAATGGGACAGGGATTTGGTGGCTACACCTTC. Encoded protein: CASRMGQGFGGYTF.

The J gene is TRBJ2-3, the V gene TRBV6-1, with TRBD1 matching over 12 bases. The trim removed 8 bases at V and 4 bases at J, leaving 7 bases unmatched. CDR1 is MNHNS and CDR2 is SASEGT in the germline V gene. The CDR3 runs 15 residues. CDR3 amino acids: CASFEGQGAADTQYF. The CDR3 coding sequence is TGTGCCAGCTTTGAGGGACAGGGGGCCGCAGATACGCAGTATTTT.

This clonotype was seen a handful of times. This chain links TRBV7-8 with TRBJ2-7; a possible D gene is TRBD2 (6 bases). Between the trimmed V and J ends, which lost 5 bases and 2 bases, there was a span of 16 bases. The germline V gene has CDR1 SGHVS and CDR2 FQNEAQ. The CDR3 totals 15 residues. CDR3 residues: CASSPSSGRPYEQYF. In nucleotides, the CDR3 is TGTGCCAGCAGCCCTAGTAGCGGCAGGCCCTACGAGCAGTACTTC.

The sample holds a few counts of this clonotype. The chain employs TRBV20-1 and TRBJ1-6, with 7 bases matching TRBD1. Germline assignment: CDR1 DFQATT and CDR2 SNEGSKA (reference sequence). With 6 bases clipped from V and 3 bases from J, the junction kept 5 bases outside the gene matches. CDR3 length: 14 residues. The DNA for the CDR3 is TGCAGTGCAAGGGGACAGAACTATAATTCACCCCTCCACTTT. Protein product: CSARGQNYNSPLHF.

The CDR3 nucleotides are TGTGCCAGCAGTGAATTGGGGGGACAGGGGCTAGGCTATGGCTACACCTTC. This gives the protein CASSELGGQGLGYGYTF. V and J are TRBV25-1 and TRBJ1-2; 10 bases align to TRBD1. Trimming at V came to 1 base and at J to 4 bases, leaving 9 bases not matched to a gene. The CDR3 is 17 residues long. Germline assignment: CDR1 MGHDK and CDR2 SYGVNS.

Worth noting for this clonotype: The CDR3 end shows no conserved phenylalanine or tryptophan, and so a read error is likely. This sequence joins TRBV7-9 and TRBJ2-1; 11 bases are a match to TRBD2. The CDR3 spans 15 residues. CDR1 SEHNR and CDR2 FQNEAQ come from the germline V gene (reference sequence). J gave up 8 bases and V 1 base, and 4 bases lay outside the gene matches. The CDR3 DNA reads TGTGCCAGCAGCTTAGTAGCGGGAGGGTTCGATGAGCAGTTCTCC. It translates to CASSLVAGGFDEQFS.

There are many counts of this clonotype. This chain uses TRBV6-5 with TRBJ2-5; D remains unclear. V lost 4 bases and J lost 0, with 9 bases in between. Germline values: CDR1 MNHEY, CDR2 SVGAGI. The CDR3 runs to 14 residues. This CDR3 is CASSFRADQETQYF. CDR3 bases: TGTGCCAGCAGTTTCCGGGCCGACCAAGAGACCCAGTACTTC.

This clonotype was found a few times. The V call is TRBV11-3, the J call TRBJ1-1, with a possible D match to TRBD1 (6 bases). V lost 4 bases and J lost 3, with 12 bases in between. The CDR3 length is 14 residues. Germline V gene data show CDR1 as SGHNT and CDR2 as YENEEA. The CDR3 here is CASSSRDTYTEAFF. CDR3 sequence (DNA): TGTGCCAGCAGCTCCAGGGACACCTACACTGAAGCTTTCTTT.

The chain is built from TRBV20-1 and TRBJ1-5; no clear D gene. V was trimmed by 6 bases and J by 2 bases, leaving 14 bases between them. CDR1 and CDR2 (germline): DFQATT, SNEGSKA (reference sequence). The CDR3 totals 14 residues. The CDR3 is CSAPLVVGNQPQHF. CDR3 nucleotides: TGCAGTGCCCCCCTAGTTGTGGGCAATCAGCCCCAGCATTTT.

The chain links TRBV5-5 to TRBJ2-4, with D unclear. TRBJ2-7 explains the end of the DNA better; the J call may be wrong. The CDR3 runs to 14 residues. Germline CDR1 reads SGHKS; CDR2 reads YYEKEE (reference sequence). The CDR3 bases are TGTGCCAGCAGCTTGGCCATTGACCGCTACGAGCAGTACTTC. It codes for CASSLAIDRYEQYF.

This clonotype has a handful of counts. The rearrangement uses TRBV9 and TRBJ2-7; D uncertain. V lost 1 base and J lost 2, with 10 bases in between. This CDR3 has 14 amino acids. The germline gives CDR1 SGDLS, CDR2 YYNGEE. CDR3 sequence: CASSVSALTYEQYF. DNA of the CDR3: TGTGCCAGCAGCGTATCGGCCCTAACCTACGAGCAGTACTTC.

The chain links TRBV7-3 to TRBJ2-3; 9 nucleotides align to TRBD2. The CDR3 loop spans 14 amino acids. Unmatched junction bases numbered 4, after V lost 5 bases and J lost 4 bases. CDR1 is SGHTA and CDR2 is FQGTGA in the germline V gene. DNA for the CDR3: TGTGCCAGCAGCGTTAGCGGGAGTGCAGATACGCAGTATTTT. Its translation: CASSVSGSADTQYF.

The CDR3 nucleotides are TGTGCCAGCGAGCGAAACAGGGGGTCCGGGGAGCTGTTTTTT. It translates to CASERNRGSGELFF. This chain uses TRBV7-8 with TRBJ2-2; 8 nucleotides match TRBD1. The CDR3 covers 14 residues. Unmatched junction bases numbered 8, after V lost 8 bases and J lost 6 bases. The V gene's germline CDR1 is SGHVS and CDR2 FQNEAQ.

The CDR3 DNA follows: TGCGGAGCAAGGACTAGCGGACCCTACGAGCAGTACTTC. It yields the protein CGARTSGPYEQYF. The chain is built from TRBV29-1 and TRBJ2-7; 10 bases agree with TRBD2. The CDR3 is 13 residues long. Per germline, CDR1 SQVTM and CDR2 ANQGSEA.

In its sample, this clonotype was seen a few times. The genes are TRBV20-1 and TRBJ1-1; 9 positions agree with TRBD1. The trim removed 1 base at V and 4 bases at J, leaving 7 bases unmatched. Germline CDR1 DFQATT, CDR2 SNEGSKA (reference sequence). The CDR3 spans 15 residues. The CDR3 nucleotides are TGCAGTGCTAGAGTTCTACAGGGGGCGCCCACTGAAGCTTTCTTT. This gives the protein CSARVLQGAPTEAFF.

The chain recombines TRBV5-1 with TRBJ2-7; D possibly corresponds to TRBD2 (6 bases). CDR1 and CDR2 (germline): SGHRS, YFSETQ. V gave up 6 bases and J gave up 6 bases, with 16 bases separating them. The CDR3 length is 13 residues. The CDR3 DNA follows: TGCGCCAGCAACCCGGGGGTGTTTGGCGAGCAGTACTTC. This codes for CASNPGVFGEQYF.

This clonotype was found a few times. V and J are TRBV29-1 and TRBJ2-7; 13 bases match TRBD2. The junction had 6 bases not matched to a gene; V was cut back by 5 bases and J by 5 bases. This CDR3 has 14 residues. The germline V gene encodes CDR1 SQVTM and CDR2 ANQGSEA. Here the CDR3 DNA reads TGCAGCGTTTCAGGACTAGCGGGAGTTGACGAGCAGTACTTC. It specifies CSVSGLAGVDEQYF.

This rearrangement joins TRBV3-1 to TRBJ2-4; D remains ambiguous. The better agreement between TRBJ2-5 and the DNA end casts doubt on the J call. The germline gives CDR1 LGHDT, CDR2 YNNKEL (reference sequence). The length of the CDR3 is 16 residues. The CDR3: CASSHGTGSYQETQYF. DNA for the CDR3: TGTGCCAGCAGCCACGGAACCGGGTCCTACCAAGAGACCCAGTACTTC.

This clonotype has more than one count but fewer than ten. V and J are TRBV5-1 and TRBJ2-7; TRBD2 is a possible D gene (5 bases). CDR3 length: 15 residues. CDR1 SGHRS and CDR2 YFSETQ come from the germline V gene. Deletions cut 5 bases from V and 0 bases from J, with 15 bases between. Here the CDR3 reads CASRTERGPSYEQYF. CDR3 DNA sequence: TGCGCCAGCAGAACAGAACGGGGTCCCTCCTACGAGCAGTACTTC.

This clonotype has a handful of counts. The chain carries TRBV7-8 and TRBJ2-5; the D is unclear. The CDR3 is made up of 16 amino acids. V lost 1 base and J lost 3, with 15 bases in between. Germline V gene lookup returns CDR1 SGHVS and CDR2 FQNEAQ. In nucleotides, the CDR3 is TGTGCCAGCAGCTTAGGAGGTGGCCCCCGCGAAGAGACCCAGTACTTC. It yields the protein CASSLGGGPREETQYF.

The sample holds a few counts of this clonotype. This chain links TRBV12-3 or TRBV12-4 with TRBJ2-7; D is unclear. Trimming removed 2 bases from V and 1 base from J, with 9 bases in between. The CDR3 contains 14 residues. For the CDR3, the DNA is TGTGCCAGCAGTTTAAGCTCCGCTTCCTACGAGCAGTACTTC. Translated, it gives CASSLSSASYEQYF.

This rearrangement joins TRBV2 to TRBJ2-5; a possible D gene is TRBD1 (8 bases). CDR3 length equals 15 residues. Germline CDR1 reads SNHLY; CDR2 reads FYNNEI. Trimming shortened V by 4 bases and J by 11 bases, and 23 bases separated the two germline ends. The CDR3 is CASSVRSVQGGEQYF. The CDR3 bases are TGTGCCAGCAGTGTTCGGTCGGTACAGGGGGGGGAGCAGTACTTC.

The chain joins TRBV5-1 to TRBJ2-4; D is uncertain. The end of the DNA is better explained by TRBJ2-7, so the J call may be wrong. The CDR3 length is 15 residues. The germline V gene encodes CDR1 SGHRS and CDR2 YFSETQ. Here the CDR3 reads CASSLDQPTAYEQYF. The DNA for the CDR3 is TGCGCCAGCAGCTTGGATCAGCCGACCGCCTACGAGCAGTACTTC.